This T cell receptor beta chain was recovered during a study of control samples from healthy donors and cancer patients. TCRdb keeps only in-frame clones here, not all; method: immunoSEQ multiplex PCR. The sample records under 200,000 clones, over 85% being singletons. The CDR3 length is 15 residues. The J segment lost 4 bases and the V segment lost 5 bases, leaving 11 bases of the junction unmatched. Per the germline V gene, CDR1 is GTSNPN and CDR2 is SVGIG (reference sequence). Sequencing was performed on blood. J is TRBJ1-3 and V is TRBV30, with 7 nucleotides matching TRBD1. The clonotype comes from a middle-aged woman in good health. CDR3 coding DNA: TGTGCCTGGGCAGCGAACAGGGGATCAGGAAACACCATATATTTT. Amino acids: CAWAANRGSGNTIYF.